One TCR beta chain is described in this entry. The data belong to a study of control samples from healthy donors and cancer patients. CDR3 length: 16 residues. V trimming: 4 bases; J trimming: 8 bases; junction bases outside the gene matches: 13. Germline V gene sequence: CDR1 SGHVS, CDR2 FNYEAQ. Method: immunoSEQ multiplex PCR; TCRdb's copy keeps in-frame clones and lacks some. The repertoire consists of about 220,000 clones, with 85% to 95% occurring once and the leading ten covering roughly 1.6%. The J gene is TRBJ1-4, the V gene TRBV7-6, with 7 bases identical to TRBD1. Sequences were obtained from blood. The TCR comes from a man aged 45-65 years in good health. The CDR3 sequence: CASSSSPGQPREKLFF. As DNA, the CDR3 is TGTGCCAGCAGCTCGTCACCGGGACAGCCACGCGAAAAACTGTTTTTT.